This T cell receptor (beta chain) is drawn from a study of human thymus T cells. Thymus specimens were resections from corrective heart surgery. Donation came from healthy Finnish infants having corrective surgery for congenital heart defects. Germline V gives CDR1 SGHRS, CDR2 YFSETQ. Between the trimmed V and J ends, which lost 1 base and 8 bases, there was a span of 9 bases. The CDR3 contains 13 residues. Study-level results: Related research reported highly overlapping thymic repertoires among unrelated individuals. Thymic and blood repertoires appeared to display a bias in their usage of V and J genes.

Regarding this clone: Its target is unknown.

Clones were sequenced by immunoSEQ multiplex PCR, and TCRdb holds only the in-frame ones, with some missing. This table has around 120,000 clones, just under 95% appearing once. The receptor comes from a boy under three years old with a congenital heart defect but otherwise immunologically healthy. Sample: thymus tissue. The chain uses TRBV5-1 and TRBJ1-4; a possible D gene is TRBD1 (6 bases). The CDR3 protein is CASSLRGREKLFF. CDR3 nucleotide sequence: TGCGCCAGCAGCTTGAGGGGGAGGGAAAAACTGTTTTTT.